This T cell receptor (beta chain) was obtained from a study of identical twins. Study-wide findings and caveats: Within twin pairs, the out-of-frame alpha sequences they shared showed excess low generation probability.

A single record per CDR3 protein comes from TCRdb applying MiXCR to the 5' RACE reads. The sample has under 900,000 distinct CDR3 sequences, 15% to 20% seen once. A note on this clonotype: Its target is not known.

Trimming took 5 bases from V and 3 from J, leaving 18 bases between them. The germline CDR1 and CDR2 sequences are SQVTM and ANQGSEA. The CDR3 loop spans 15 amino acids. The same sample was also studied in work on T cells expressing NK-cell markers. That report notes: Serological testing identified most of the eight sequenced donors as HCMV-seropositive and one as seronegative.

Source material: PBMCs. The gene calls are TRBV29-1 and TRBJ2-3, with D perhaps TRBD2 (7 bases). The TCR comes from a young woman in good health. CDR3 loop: CSVPQGAGTTDTQYF. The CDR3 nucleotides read TGCAGCGTTCCCCAGGGAGCGGGGACAACAGATACGCAGTATTTT.